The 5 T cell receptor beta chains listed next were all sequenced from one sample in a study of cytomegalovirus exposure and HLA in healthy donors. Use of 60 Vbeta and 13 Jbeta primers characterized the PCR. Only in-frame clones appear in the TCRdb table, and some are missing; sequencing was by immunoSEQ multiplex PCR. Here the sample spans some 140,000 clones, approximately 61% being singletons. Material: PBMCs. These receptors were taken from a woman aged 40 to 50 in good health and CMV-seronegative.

The CDR3 bases are TGTGCCAGCAGCCAAGATGGGGGGGCCCCCAGGCCGCAGTATTTT. It codes for CASSQDGGAPRPQYF. The chain links TRBV4-2 to TRBJ2-3; TRBD2 might be the D (7 bases). CDR1 and CDR2 from the germline V gene are LGHNA and YNFKEQ. The CDR3 loop spans 15 amino acids. V lost 0 bases to trimming and J lost 10 bases, with 17 bases between them.

In DNA, the CDR3 is TGTGCCAGCAGCCTACCCCTCTGGCAGGGGGAGTACGAGCAGTACTTC. Its translation is CASSLPLWQGEYEQYF. The rearrangement links TRBV28 to TRBJ2-7; the match to TRBD1 covers 7 bases. Germline V gene sequence: CDR1 MDHEN, CDR2 SYDVKM. With V trimmed by 6 bases and J by 4 bases, 15 bases remained unmatched. The CDR3 extends over 16 amino acids.

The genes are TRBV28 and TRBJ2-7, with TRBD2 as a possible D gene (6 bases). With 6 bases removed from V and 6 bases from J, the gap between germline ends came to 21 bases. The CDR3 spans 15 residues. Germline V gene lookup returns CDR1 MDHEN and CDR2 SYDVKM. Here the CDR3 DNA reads TGTGCCAGCAGCCGACCGGCGCGGGGTCAGGCCGAGCAGTACTTC. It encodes CASSRPARGQAEQYF. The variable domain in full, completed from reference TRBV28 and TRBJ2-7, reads DVKVTQSSRYLVKRTGEKVFLECVQDMDHENMFWYRQDPGLGLRLIYFSYDVKMKEKGDIPEGYSVSREKKERFSLILESASTNQTSMYLCASSRPARGQAEQYFGPGTRLTVT.

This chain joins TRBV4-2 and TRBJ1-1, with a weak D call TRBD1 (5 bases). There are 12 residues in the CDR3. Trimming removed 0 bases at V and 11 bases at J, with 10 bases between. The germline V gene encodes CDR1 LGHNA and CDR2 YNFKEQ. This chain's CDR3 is CASSQEGHGAFF. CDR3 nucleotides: TGTGCCAGCAGCCAAGAGGGGCATGGGGCTTTCTTT.

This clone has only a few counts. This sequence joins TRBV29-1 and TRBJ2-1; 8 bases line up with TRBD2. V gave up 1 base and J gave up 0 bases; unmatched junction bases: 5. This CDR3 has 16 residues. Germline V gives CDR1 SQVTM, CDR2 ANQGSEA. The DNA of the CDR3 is TGCAGCGTTGAAGGCTTGGCGGGGGGCTCCTACAATGAGCAGTTCTTC. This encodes CSVEGLAGGSYNEQFF.